These T cell receptor beta chains were read from a single sample in a study of Graves' ophthalmopathy and Graves' hyperthyroidism. TCRdb recomputed calls from the multiplex PCR reads with MiXCR, one row per CDR3 protein. Of about 160,000 distinct CDR3 sequences in the sample, under 40% are singletons; the top ten hold under 6.5%. The sequencing input was peripheral blood. The source is a woman aged 40-49 years with Graves' ophthalmopathy. Both conserved end residues are part of each CDR3. The order of the fields is CDR3 protein, CDR3 DNA, clone size, V gene, D gene, J gene. The D gene is left open where the match is weak. Clone size is shown for a subset of rows, as once, few, many or a class of expanded clone.

CDR3 protein: CASSLVVGDYEQYF; CDR3 DNA: TGTGCCAGCAGCTTAGTGGTGGGTGACTACGAGCAGTACTTC; clone size: many; V gene: TRBV7-8; D gene: NA; J gene: TRBJ2-7
CDR3 protein: CASSRGGTNQPQHF; CDR3 DNA: TGTGCCAGCAGCCGGGGGGGCACCAATCAGCCCCAGCATTTT; clone size: many; V gene: TRBV28; D gene: NA; J gene: TRBJ1-5
CDR3 protein: CASSQDRAPDQPQHF; CDR3 DNA: TGTGCCAGCAGCCAAGATAGGGCACCCGATCAGCCCCAGCATTTT; clone size: few; V gene: TRBV4-2; D gene: NA; J gene: TRBJ1-5
CDR3 protein: CASRYLAGGFFTGELFF; CDR3 DNA: TGTGCCAGCAGATACCTAGCGGGAGGATTCTTCACCGGGGAGCTGTTTTTT; clone size: NA; V gene: TRBV27; D gene: TRBD2; J gene: TRBJ2-2
CDR3 protein: CASSSRDNYEQYF; CDR3 DNA: TGTGCCAGCAGCAGCCGGGACAACTACGAGCAGTACTTC; clone size: NA; V gene: TRBV7-2; D gene: NA; J gene: TRBJ2-7
CDR3 protein: CASSLGSGTFRTEAFF; CDR3 DNA: TGTGCCAGCAGTTTAGGGTCAGGGACGTTTCGCACTGAAGCTTTCTTT; clone size: NA; V gene: TRBV28; D gene: NA; J gene: TRBJ1-1
CDR3 protein: CASSYGGGQGANYGYTF; CDR3 DNA: TGTGCCAGCAGCTATGGGGGAGGACAGGGGGCTAACTATGGCTACACCTTC; clone size: many; V gene: TRBV7-8; D gene: TRBD1; J gene: TRBJ1-2
CDR3 protein: CSVERQGMGQGYTF; CDR3 DNA: TGCAGCGTTGAACGACAGGGGATGGGACAGGGCTACACCTTC; clone size: many; V gene: TRBV29-1; D gene: TRBD1; J gene: TRBJ1-2
CDR3 protein: CATSEPASGEQYF; CDR3 DNA: TGTGCCACCAGTGAGCCAGCCTCGGGCGAGCAGTACTTC; clone size: NA; V gene: TRBV24-1; D gene: NA; J gene: TRBJ2-7
CDR3 protein: CASSRTTIQETQYF; CDR3 DNA: TGTGCCAGCAGTCGAACGACTATTCAAGAGACCCAGTACTTC; clone size: many; V gene: TRBV6-2/TRBV6-3; D gene: NA; J gene: TRBJ2-5
CDR3 protein: CSVEEGGGTEAFF; CDR3 DNA: TGCAGCGTTGAAGAAGGAGGGGGCACTGAAGCTTTCTTT; clone size: NA; V gene: TRBV29-1; D gene: NA; J gene: TRBJ1-1
CDR3 protein: CASSQTSGRTTSEQYF; CDR3 DNA: TGTGCCAGCAGTCAAACTAGCGGGAGGACGACCTCCGAGCAGTACTTC; clone size: NA; V gene: TRBV6-2/TRBV6-3; D gene: TRBD2; J gene: TRBJ2-7
CDR3 protein: CASRVPAGGAESGYTF; CDR3 DNA: TGTGCCAGCAGAGTACCTGCAGGGGGCGCAGAGAGTGGCTACACCTTC; clone size: NA; V gene: TRBV6-1; D gene: TRBD1; J gene: TRBJ1-2
CDR3 protein: CASSGQYNSPLHF; CDR3 DNA: TGTGCCAGCAGTGGCCAGTATAATTCACCCCTCCACTTT; clone size: NA; V gene: TRBV11-2; D gene: NA; J gene: TRBJ1-6
CDR3 protein: CSAEDRSSGANVLTF; CDR3 DNA: TGCAGTGCGGAGGACCGGAGCTCTGGGGCCAACGTCCTGACTTTC; clone size: many; V gene: TRBV20-1; D gene: NA; J gene: TRBJ2-6
CDR3 protein: CASSYRDRGSPLHF; CDR3 DNA: TGTGCCAGCAGTTACAGGGACAGGGGTTCACCCCTCCACTTT; clone size: many; V gene: TRBV6-5; D gene: TRBD1; J gene: TRBJ1-6
CDR3 protein: CASSLGGASYQPQHF; CDR3 DNA: TGCGCCAGCAGCTTGGGGGGGGCGTCATATCAGCCCCAGCATTTT; clone size: many; V gene: TRBV5-1; D gene: NA; J gene: TRBJ1-5
CDR3 protein: CASFARDRGKYEQYF; CDR3 DNA: TGTGCCAGCTTCGCGAGGGACAGGGGGAAATACGAGCAGTACTTC; clone size: many; V gene: TRBV28; D gene: TRBD1; J gene: TRBJ2-7
CDR3 protein: CASSSSGPMLNYGYTF; CDR3 DNA: TGTGCCAGCAGCTCGTCCGGGCCCATGCTTAACTATGGCTACACCTTC; clone size: few; V gene: TRBV12-3/TRBV12-4; D gene: NA; J gene: TRBJ1-2
CDR3 protein: CASSLSGRALYEQYF; CDR3 DNA: TGTGCCAGCAGCTTGAGCGGGAGGGCCCTCTACGAGCAGTACTTC; clone size: NA; V gene: TRBV7-2; D gene: TRBD2; J gene: TRBJ2-7
CDR3 protein: CASSGGETEALF; CDR3 DNA: TGTGCCAGCAGCGGGGGAGAAACTGAAGCTCTCTTT; clone size: once; V gene: TRBV7-8; D gene: NA; J gene: TRBJ1-1
CDR3 protein: CASRFWGTGGYEQYF; CDR3 DNA: TGTGCCAGCAGATTTTGGGGGACAGGGGGCTACGAGCAGTACTTC; clone size: NA; V gene: TRBV7-2; D gene: TRBD1; J gene: TRBJ2-7
CDR3 protein: CASSLQAFDGYTF; CDR3 DNA: TGTGCCAGCAGCTTACAAGCTTTTGATGGCTACACCTTC; clone size: many; V gene: TRBV7-2; D gene: NA; J gene: TRBJ1-2
CDR3 protein: CASSFVAGGRYEQYF; CDR3 DNA: TGTGCCAGCAGTTTTGTAGCGGGAGGTCGGTACGAGCAGTACTTC; clone size: NA; V gene: TRBV28; D gene: TRBD2; J gene: TRBJ2-7
CDR3 protein: CASGTADEAFF; CDR3 DNA: TGTGCTAGTGGCACCGCTGACGAAGCTTTCTTT; clone size: many; V gene: TRBV12-5; D gene: NA; J gene: TRBJ1-1
CDR3 protein: CASSDRGSSYEQYF; CDR3 DNA: TGTGCCAGCAGTGACAGGGGTTCGTCGTACGAGCAGTACTTC; clone size: NA; V gene: TRBV6-1; D gene: NA; J gene: TRBJ2-7